The rows below give T cell receptor beta chains drawn from one sample of a study of T cells of healthy individuals. TCRdb re-called the 5' RACE reads through MiXCR, storing one row per CDR3 protein. The sample contains around 100,000 distinct CDR3 sequences, around 17% of which appear only once. The receptors were sampled from a human donor in good health. CDR3s include the opening cysteine and the closing phenylalanine or tryptophan. A D gene is named only where the DNA matches it firmly. Rows give clone size only sometimes, using once, few, many, or a class for an expanded clone.

>many|TRBV20-1|NA|TRBJ2-1
TGCAGTGCCCAACGGGAGTGGTCCTACAATGAGCAGTTCTTC
CSAQREWSYNEQFF
>many|TRBV7-9|NA|TRBJ2-1
TGTGCCAGCAGCCCAGGCACGGCGGGGGCTTACTCCTACAATGAGCAGTTCTTC
CASSPGTAGAYSYNEQFF
>few|TRBV25-1|NA|TRBJ1-1
TGTGCCAGCAGTGAATTTGGCACTGAAGCTTTCTTT
CASSEFGTEAFF
>few|TRBV19|NA|TRBJ1-3
TGTGCCAGTACCCCGACAGGAGGTCCTGGAAACACCATATATTTT
CASTPTGGPGNTIYF
>NA|TRBV5-1|TRBD1|TRBJ2-3
TGCGCCAGCAGCCCGCAGGGGGTGGAAAGCACAGATACGCAGTATTTT
CASSPQGVESTDTQYF
>few|TRBV18|NA|TRBJ2-7
TGTGCCAGCTCACCGGGGCGGGGCGCCTACGAGCAGTACTTC
CASSPGRGAYEQYF
>few|TRBV28|NA|TRBJ2-7
TGTGCCAGCAGTCGGACAGTCCCCTACGAGCAGTACTTC
CASSRTVPYEQYF
>many|TRBV6-5|NA|TRBJ1-3
TGTGCCAGCTCTGGTCCGTCTTCCAGTGGGACCATATATTTT
CASSGPSSSGTIYF
>many|TRBV9|NA|TRBJ2-1
TGTGCCAGCAGCGAGCCCCGGAGAAATGAGCAGTTCTTC
CASSEPRRNEQFF
>NA|TRBV5-4|TRBD2|TRBJ2-3
TGTGCCAGCAGCACTGGACTAGCGGGCAAAAATACGCAGTATTTT
CASSTGLAGKNTQYF
>many|TRBV3-1|NA|TRBJ2-6
TGTGCCAGCAGCCAAGTAGTATCGGGAATTGGGCCTGGGGCCAACGTCCTGACTTTC
CASSQVVSGIGPGANVLTF
>NA|TRBV7-9|TRBD1|TRBJ2-7
TGTGCCAGTACCGGACAGGGCCACGAGCAGTACTTC
CASTGQGHEQYF
>many|TRBV4-1|TRBD2|TRBJ2-1
TGCGCCAGCAGCCAAGGAATCCAAGCGGGAGCAAACTACAATGAGCAGTTCTTC
CASSQGIQAGANYNEQFF
>few|TRBV6-5|NA|TRBJ1-5
TGTGCCAGCAGAAACGCGGGGGCACCCAATCAGCCCCAGCATTTT
CASRNAGAPNQPQHF
>many|TRBV4-3|NA|TRBJ1-4
TGCGCCAGCAGCCGTACAGGCGGAACTAATGAAAAACTGTTTTTT
CASSRTGGTNEKLFF
>NA|TRBV6-2/TRBV6-3|NA|TRBJ1-6
TGTGCCAGCAGTCCAAGGGATTCACCCCTCCACTTT
CASSPRDSPLHF
>many|TRBV12-3/TRBV12-4|NA|TRBJ1-2
TGTGCCAGCAGTTCCCTACAGGGCGGTGGCTACACCTTC
CASSSLQGGGYTF
>NA|TRBV6-1|NA|TRBJ1-2
TGTGCCAGCAGTCTCGTCAGGGGAGGCTATGGCTACACCTTC
CASSLVRGGYGYTF
>few|TRBV7-9|NA|TRBJ1-2
TGTGCCAGCAGCCCAATGCTAGTGCTCTATGGCTACACCTTC
CASSPMLVLYGYTF
>NA|TRBV27|TRBD1|TRBJ1-1
TGTGCCAGCAGAGTCCCAGGGGGCCCGAACACTGAAGCTTTCTTT
CASRVPGGPNTEAFF
>few|TRBV28|NA|TRBJ1-2
TGTGCCAGCAGTTTACATGGGGCAAATGGCTACACCTTC
CASSLHGANGYTF
>NA|TRBV20-1|TRBD1|TRBJ1-5
TGCAGTGACAGACAGGGAGACAATCAGCCCCAGCATTTT
CSDRQGDNQPQHF
>few|TRBV4-1|NA|TRBJ1-5
TGCGCCAGCAGCCTAACACAGGTTTCACAGCCCCAGCATTTT
CASSLTQVSQPQHF
>many|TRBV3-1|NA|TRBJ1-5
TGTGCCAGCAGCCTGGGAGGCAGGAGCAATCAGCCCCAGCATTTT
CASSLGGRSNQPQHF
>NA|TRBV4-3|TRBD1|TRBJ2-7
TGCGCCAGCAGCCAAACACCGGGACAGGGGCTTGGCGAGCAGTACTTC
CASSQTPGQGLGEQYF
>NA|TRBV2|NA|TRBJ2-3
TGTGCCACCCACTCGGATTCAGATACGCAGTATTTT
CATHSDSDTQYF